Presented here are 7 T cell receptor beta chains from one specimen sequenced in a study of early T cells in non-severe SARS-CoV-2 infection. TCRdb independently ran MiXCR on the 5' RACE reads; one entry per CDR3 protein. The data show roughly 70,000 distinct CDR3 sequences, with roughly 21% seen just once and 16% held by the top ten. Source: whole blood, taken at baseline. The receptor source for this set is an adult who was a healthcare worker with PCR-confirmed SARS-CoV-2 infection or an uninfected control (not recorded which).

As to this clonotype: A much larger clone differs from this one at a single base, so this may be a read error. V usage is TRBV13 and J usage is TRBJ1-1; D unclear. Germline V gene sequence: CDR1 PRHDT, CDR2 FYEKMQ (reference sequence). The V and J ends lost 0 bases and 0 bases respectively, with 2 bases between them. The length of the CDR3 is 13 residues. Here the CDR3 DNA reads TGTGCCAGCAGCTTAGGGATGAACACTGAAGCTTTCTTT. This translates into CASSLGMNTEAFF. The whole variable domain, remainder taken from reference TRBV13 and TRBJ1-1, is AAGVIQSPRHLIKEKRETATLKCYPIPRHDTVYWYQQGPGQDPQFLISFYEKMQSDKGSIPDRFSAQQFSDYHSELNMSSLELGDSALYFCASSLGMNTEAFFGQGTRLTVV.

The chain couples TRBV14 to TRBJ2-1; D is ambiguous. This CDR3 comprises 15 residues. Germline-derived CDR1 and CDR2 are SGHDN and FVKESK. Deletions cut 1 base from V and 0 bases from J, with 7 bases between. The CDR3 protein is CASSQGTASYNEQFF. In DNA form, the CDR3 reads TGTGCCAGCAGCCAAGGGACGGCCTCCTACAATGAGCAGTTCTTC. Based on the CDR3 plus reference TRBV14 and TRBJ2-1, the full variable domain is EAGVTQFPSHSVIEKGQTVTLRCDPISGHDNLYWYRRVMGKEIKFLLHFVKESKQDESGMPNNRFLAERTGGTYSTLKVQPAELEDSGVYFCASSQGTASYNEQFFGPGTRLTVL.

The V call is TRBV5-1, the J call TRBJ2-2, with D tentatively TRBD2 (5 bases). The CDR3 is 15 amino acids. Germline assignment: CDR1 SGHRS and CDR2 YFSETQ. V lost 2 bases, J lost 5 bases, and 13 bases lay in between. The CDR3, as DNA: TGCGCCAGCAGCTTATCGGGGTCGGGGACCGGGGAGCTGTTTTTT. Translated: CASSLSGSGTGELFF.

The sample holds many counts of this clonotype. The chain employs TRBV5-1 and TRBJ2-3; the D gene is possibly TRBD2 (6 bases). Per germline, CDR1 SGHRS and CDR2 YFSETQ. V lost 3 bases to trimming and J lost 0 bases, with 14 bases between them. This CDR3 spans 16 amino acids. In DNA form, the CDR3 reads TGCGCCAGCAGCTCCACCGGGAGCACTAGCACAGATACGCAGTATTTT. This gives the protein CASSSTGSTSTDTQYF.

The sample holds many counts of this clonotype. The V call is TRBV20-1, the J call TRBJ2-5; D is possibly TRBD2 (7 bases). V was cut by 2 bases and J by 5 bases, with 18 bases left in between. The germline V gene has CDR1 DFQATT and CDR2 SNEGSKA (reference sequence). This CDR3 is built from 15 residues. The CDR3 region is CSARSLGGAGETQYF. The CDR3 nucleotides are TGCAGTGCTAGATCTTTAGGGGGGGCCGGGGAGACCCAGTACTTC.

This clonotype came up a few times. V and J are TRBV5-6 and TRBJ2-7; 8 bases are shared with TRBD2. This CDR3 has 14 residues. CDR1 and CDR2 (germline): SGHDT, YYEEEE. Trimming removed 0 bases from V and 6 bases from J; junction bases left unmatched: 5. In DNA, the CDR3 is TGTGCCAGCAGCTTGGCCGGGGGGGCAGCCGAGCAGTACTTC. It codes for CASSLAGGAAEQYF. Full variable domain (missing parts from reference TRBV5-6 and TRBJ2-7): DAGVTQSPTHLIKTRGQQVTLRCSPKSGHDTVSWYQQALGQGPQFIFQYYEEEERQRGNFPDRFSGHQFPNYSSELNVNALLLGDSALYLCASSLAGGAAEQYFGPGTRLTVT.

The rearrangement joins TRBV12-3 or TRBV12-4 to TRBJ1-6; no firm D call. Trimming stripped 2 bases from V and 5 bases from J, with 10 bases between. This CDR3 contains 15 residues. The CDR3 here is CASSLSLGNNSPLHF. As DNA, the CDR3 is TGTGCCAGCAGTTTATCCCTAGGGAATAATTCACCCCTCCACTTT.